The entry that follows covers one T cell receptor beta chain sequence. Its target is unknown. The data were taken from a study of OX40 agonist ivuxolimab in advanced cancers. Study-wide context: The study gave patients intravenous ivuxolimab at 0.01 to 10 mg/kg every 2 weeks.

The germline gives CDR1 PRHDT, CDR2 FYEKMQ (reference sequence). The V gene end was trimmed by 3 bases and the J gene end by 6 bases; junction bases not matched to a gene: 5. The CDR3 runs to 16 residues. A history of autoimmune disease or systemic immunosuppression excluded patients. Study-wide findings and caveats: At 0.1 to 3.0 mg/kg and by week 6, clonal expansion occurred in CD4+ and CD8+ blood T cells.

Sequencing used immunoSEQ multiplex PCR; TCRdb keeps in-frame clones, though not all of them. The sample shows 80,000 to 100,000 clones, roughly 93% of them seen only once. The chain joins TRBV13 to TRBJ2-3; 14 positions agree with TRBD2. This receptor was taken from an adult with an advanced solid tumor such as melanoma, head and neck, liver or kidney cancer. The specimen comprised CD4+ or CD8+ T cells sorted from blood, sampled in a trial of the OX40 agonist ivuxolimab. The CDR3 sequence is CASSLGLAGAGDTQYF. CDR3 in DNA: TGTGCCAGCAGCTTGGGACTAGCGGGGGCCGGGGATACGCAGTATTTT.